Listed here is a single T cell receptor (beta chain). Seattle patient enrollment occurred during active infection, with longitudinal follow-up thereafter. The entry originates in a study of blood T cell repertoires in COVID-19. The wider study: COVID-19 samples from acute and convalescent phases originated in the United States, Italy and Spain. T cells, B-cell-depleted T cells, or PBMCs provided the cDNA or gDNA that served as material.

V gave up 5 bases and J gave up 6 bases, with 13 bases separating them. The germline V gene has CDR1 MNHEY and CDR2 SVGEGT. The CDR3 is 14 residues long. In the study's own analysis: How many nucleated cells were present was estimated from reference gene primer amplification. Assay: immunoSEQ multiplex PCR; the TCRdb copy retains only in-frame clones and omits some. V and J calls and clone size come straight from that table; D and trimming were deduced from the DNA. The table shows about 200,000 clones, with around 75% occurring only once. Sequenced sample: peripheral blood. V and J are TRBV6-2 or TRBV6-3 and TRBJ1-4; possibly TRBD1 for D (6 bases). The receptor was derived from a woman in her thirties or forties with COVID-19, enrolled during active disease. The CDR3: CASSPTGSDEKLFF. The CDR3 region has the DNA TGTGCCAGCAGTCCCACAGGGTCCGATGAAAAACTGTTTTTT.